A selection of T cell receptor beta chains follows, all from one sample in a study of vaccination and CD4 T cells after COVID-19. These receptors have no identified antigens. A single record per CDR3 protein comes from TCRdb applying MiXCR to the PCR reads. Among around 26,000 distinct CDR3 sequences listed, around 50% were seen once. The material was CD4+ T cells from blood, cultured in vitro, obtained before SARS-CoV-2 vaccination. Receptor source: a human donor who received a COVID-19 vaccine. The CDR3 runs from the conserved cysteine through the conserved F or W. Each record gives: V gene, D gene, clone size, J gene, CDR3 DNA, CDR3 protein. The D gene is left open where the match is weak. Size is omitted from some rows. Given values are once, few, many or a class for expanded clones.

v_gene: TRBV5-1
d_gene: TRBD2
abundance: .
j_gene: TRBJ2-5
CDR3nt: TGCGCCAGCAGCTTGGAGGGGAGGGGGACCCAGTACTTC
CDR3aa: CASSLEGRGTQYF

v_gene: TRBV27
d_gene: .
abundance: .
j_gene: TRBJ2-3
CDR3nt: TGTGCCAGCAGCCCCCAAACGGGCGGGGTGACGCAGTATTTT
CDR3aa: CASSPQTGGVTQYF

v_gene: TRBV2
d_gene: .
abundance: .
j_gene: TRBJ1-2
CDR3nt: TGTGCCAGCAGGGTGTGGGACCGAACGTCTAACTATGGCTACACCTTC
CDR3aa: CASRVWDRTSNYGYTF

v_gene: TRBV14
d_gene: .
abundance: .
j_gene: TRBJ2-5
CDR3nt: TGTGCCAGCAGCCAAGGGTGGCGGGGCCACGAGACCCAGTACTTC
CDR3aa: CASSQGWRGHETQYF

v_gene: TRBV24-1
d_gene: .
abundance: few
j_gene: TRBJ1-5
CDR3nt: TGTGCCACCAGTGATTCCTCGCGAAATCAGCCCCAGCATTTT
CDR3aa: CATSDSSRNQPQHF

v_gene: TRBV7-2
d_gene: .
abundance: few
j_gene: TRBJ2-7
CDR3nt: TGTGCCAGCAGCGCCTCGGGCTGGGAGCAGTACTTC
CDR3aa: CASSASGWEQYF

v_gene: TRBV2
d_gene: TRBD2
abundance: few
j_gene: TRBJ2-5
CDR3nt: TGTGCCAGCAATCCGGGACTAGCGGGGGAGACCCAGTACTTC
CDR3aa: CASNPGLAGETQYF

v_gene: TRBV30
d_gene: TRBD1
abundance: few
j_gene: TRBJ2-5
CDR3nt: TGTGCCTGCACTAGGGGACAGGGTGGTTGGGAGACCCAGTACTTC
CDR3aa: CACTRGQGGWETQYF

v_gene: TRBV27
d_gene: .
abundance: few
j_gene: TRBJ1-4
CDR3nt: TGTGCCAGCAGTTTGCAGGGCGGGGAAAAACTGTTTTTT
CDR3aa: CASSLQGGEKLFF

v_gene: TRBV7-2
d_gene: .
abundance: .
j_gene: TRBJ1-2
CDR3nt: TGTGCCAGCAGCTTAGCAGGGCAGGGCCCCTATGGCTACACCTTC
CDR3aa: CASSLAGQGPYGYTF

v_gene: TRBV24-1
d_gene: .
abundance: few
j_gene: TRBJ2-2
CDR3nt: TGTGCCACCAGTGATTTGATTCGGCAGTTGAACACCGGGGAGCTGTTTTTT
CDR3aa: CATSDLIRQLNTGELFF

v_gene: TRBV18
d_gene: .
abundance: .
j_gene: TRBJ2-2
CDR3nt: TGTGCCAGCTCAACTGGGTTCGGGAACACCGGGGAGCTGTTTTTT
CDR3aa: CASSTGFGNTGELFF

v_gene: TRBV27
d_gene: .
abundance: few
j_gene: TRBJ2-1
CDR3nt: TGTGCCAGCAGTTCGCCGATTGGGGACATTCTAGGAATGGACAATGAGCAGTTCTTC
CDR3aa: CASSSPIGDILGMDNEQFF

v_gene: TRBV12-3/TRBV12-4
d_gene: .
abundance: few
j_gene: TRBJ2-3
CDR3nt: TGTGCCAGTAGTTCCCGGCCCGGAGCCACGGATACGCAGTATTTT
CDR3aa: CASSSRPGATDTQYF

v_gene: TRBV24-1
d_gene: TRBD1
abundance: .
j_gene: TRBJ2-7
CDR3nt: TGTGCCACCAGTGCGCGGACCACAGGGGACGCCTACGAGCAGTACTTC
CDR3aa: CATSARTTGDAYEQYF

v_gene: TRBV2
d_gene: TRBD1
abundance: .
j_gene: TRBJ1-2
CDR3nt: TGTGCCAGCAGCCGGACAGGGTGGGGCTATGGCTACACCTTC
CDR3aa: CASSRTGWGYGYTF

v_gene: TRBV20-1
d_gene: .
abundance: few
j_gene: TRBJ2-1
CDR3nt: TGCAGTGCTAGCAGGGGAGGGGGGACTTACAATGAGCAGTTCTTC
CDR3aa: CSASRGGGTYNEQFF

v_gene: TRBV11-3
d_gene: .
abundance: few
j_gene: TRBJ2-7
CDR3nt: TGTGCCAGCAGCTTAGAAGGGAAGCAGTACTTC
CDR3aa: CASSLEGKQYF

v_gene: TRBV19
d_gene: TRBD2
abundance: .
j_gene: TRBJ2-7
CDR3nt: TGTGCCAGTACTAGCGGGGGGGCAGAATCCTACGAGCAGTACTTC
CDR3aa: CASTSGGAESYEQYF

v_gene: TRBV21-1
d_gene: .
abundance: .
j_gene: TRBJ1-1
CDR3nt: TGTGCCAGCAGCAAGACCAATTACCAGAACACTGAAGCTTTCTTT
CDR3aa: CASSKTNYQNTEAFF

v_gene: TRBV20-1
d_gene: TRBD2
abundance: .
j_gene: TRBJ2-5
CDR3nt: TGCAGTGCTAGAGACCGACTAGCGGGGGGGGCGGAGACCCAGTACTTC
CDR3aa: CSARDRLAGGAETQYF

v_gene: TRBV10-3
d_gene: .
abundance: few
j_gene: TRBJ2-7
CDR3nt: TGTGCCATCCAATCAGGGGGGAGCTCCTACGAGCAGTACTTC
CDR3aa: CAIQSGGSSYEQYF

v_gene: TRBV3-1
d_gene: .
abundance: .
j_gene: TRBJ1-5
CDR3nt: TGTGCCAGCAGGGGCCAACCGGGTCAGCCCCAGCATTTT
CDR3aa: CASRGQPGQPQHF

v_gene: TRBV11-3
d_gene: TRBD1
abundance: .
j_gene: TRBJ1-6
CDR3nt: TGTGCCAGCAGCGACAGGGGGCTTTCACCCCTCCACTTT
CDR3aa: CASSDRGLSPLHF

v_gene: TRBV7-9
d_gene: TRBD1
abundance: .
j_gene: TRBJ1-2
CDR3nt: TGTGCCAGCAGCTTAATCCTCCGGGACAGCTATGGCTACACCTTC
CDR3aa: CASSLILRDSYGYTF

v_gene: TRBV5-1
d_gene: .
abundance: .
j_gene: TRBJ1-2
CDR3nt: TGCGCCAGCAGCTTGGAGTTGGGGTATGGCTACACCTTC
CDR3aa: CASSLELGYGYTF

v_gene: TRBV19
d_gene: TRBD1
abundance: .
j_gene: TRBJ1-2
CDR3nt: TGTGCCAGTAGTATCTCGTGGGACAGGGAGGACTATGGCTACACCTTC
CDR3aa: CASSISWDREDYGYTF

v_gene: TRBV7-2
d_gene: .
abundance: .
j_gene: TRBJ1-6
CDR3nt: TGTGCCAGCAGAAATAAGGACTATAATTCACCCCTCCACTTT
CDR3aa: CASRNKDYNSPLHF

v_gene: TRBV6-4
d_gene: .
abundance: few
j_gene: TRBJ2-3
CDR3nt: TGTGCCAGCAGTTCGGACGGGGGCGGCGCAGATACGCAGTATTTT
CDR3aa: CASSSDGGGADTQYF

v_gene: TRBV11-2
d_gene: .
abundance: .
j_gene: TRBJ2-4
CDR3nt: TGTGCCAGCAGCTTAGTCAGGCCACAAGCCAAAAACATTCAGTACTTC
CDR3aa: CASSLVRPQAKNIQYF

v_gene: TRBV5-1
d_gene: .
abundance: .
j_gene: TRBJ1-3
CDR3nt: TGCGCCAGCAGCTCAGACAGACATGCTGGAAACACCATATATTTT
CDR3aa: CASSSDRHAGNTIYF

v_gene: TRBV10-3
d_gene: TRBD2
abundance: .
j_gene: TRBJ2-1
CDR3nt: TGTGCCATCAGTACTAGCGGGGGGGCCCACAATGAGCAGTTCTTC
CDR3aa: CAISTSGGAHNEQFF

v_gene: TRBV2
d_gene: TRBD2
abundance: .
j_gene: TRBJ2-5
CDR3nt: TGTGCCAGCAGTGCGCGGCGGGGGGGTTTCAGTGTTGAGACCCAGTACTTC
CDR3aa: CASSARRGGFSVETQYF

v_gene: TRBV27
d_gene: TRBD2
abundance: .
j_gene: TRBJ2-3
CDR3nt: TGTGCCAGCAGTTTCACTAGCGCACGCACAGATACGCAGTATTTT
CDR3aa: CASSFTSARTDTQYF

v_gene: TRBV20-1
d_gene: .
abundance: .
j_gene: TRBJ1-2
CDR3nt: TGCAGTGCTAGAGGTTCCAGAGGTAACTATGGCTACACCTTC
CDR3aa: CSARGSRGNYGYTF

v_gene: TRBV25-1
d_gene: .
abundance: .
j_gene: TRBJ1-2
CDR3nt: TGTGCCAGCAGTCCGACGGGAAACTATGGCTACACCTTC
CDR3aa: CASSPTGNYGYTF

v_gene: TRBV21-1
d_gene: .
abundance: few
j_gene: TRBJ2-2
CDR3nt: TGTGCCAGCCTAATCTGCGCGAACACCGGGGAGCTGTTTTTT
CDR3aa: CASLICANTGELFF

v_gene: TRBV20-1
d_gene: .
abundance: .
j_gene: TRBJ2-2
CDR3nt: TGCAGTGCTAGAGATCCTCGGCCCGGGGAGCTGTTTTTT
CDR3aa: CSARDPRPGELFF

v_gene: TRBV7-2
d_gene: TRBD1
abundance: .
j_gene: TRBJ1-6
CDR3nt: TGTGCCAGCAGCCGTCTTAACAGGGGGATATCCTATAATTCACCCCTCCACTTT
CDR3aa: CASSRLNRGISYNSPLHF

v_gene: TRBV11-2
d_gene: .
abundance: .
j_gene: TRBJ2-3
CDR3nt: TGTGCCAGCAGCTTAGTTGCTGCCACAGATACGCAGTATTTT
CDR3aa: CASSLVAATDTQYF

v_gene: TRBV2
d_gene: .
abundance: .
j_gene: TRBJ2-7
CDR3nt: TGTGCCAGCACGCCGGGACCTACCTACGAGCAGTACTTC
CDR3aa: CASTPGPTYEQYF

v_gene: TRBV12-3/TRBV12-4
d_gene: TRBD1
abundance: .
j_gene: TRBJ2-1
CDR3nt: TGTGCCAGCAGTCACAGACAGGGGGGCTACAATGAGCAGTTCTTC
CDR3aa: CASSHRQGGYNEQFF

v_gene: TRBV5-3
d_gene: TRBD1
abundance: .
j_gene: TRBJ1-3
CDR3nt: TGTGCCAGCAGCCCCCGGGACAGGGGATGGGGAAACACCATATATTTT
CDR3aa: CASSPRDRGWGNTIYF

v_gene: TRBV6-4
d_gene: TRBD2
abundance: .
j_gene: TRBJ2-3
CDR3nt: TGTGCCAGCAGGACGGCGGGGGACACAGATACGCAGTATTTT
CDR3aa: CASRTAGDTDTQYF

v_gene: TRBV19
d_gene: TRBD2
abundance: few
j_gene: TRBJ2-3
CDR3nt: TGTGCCAGTAGTCCCCGGACTAGCGGTGCAGATACGCAGTATTTT
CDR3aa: CASSPRTSGADTQYF